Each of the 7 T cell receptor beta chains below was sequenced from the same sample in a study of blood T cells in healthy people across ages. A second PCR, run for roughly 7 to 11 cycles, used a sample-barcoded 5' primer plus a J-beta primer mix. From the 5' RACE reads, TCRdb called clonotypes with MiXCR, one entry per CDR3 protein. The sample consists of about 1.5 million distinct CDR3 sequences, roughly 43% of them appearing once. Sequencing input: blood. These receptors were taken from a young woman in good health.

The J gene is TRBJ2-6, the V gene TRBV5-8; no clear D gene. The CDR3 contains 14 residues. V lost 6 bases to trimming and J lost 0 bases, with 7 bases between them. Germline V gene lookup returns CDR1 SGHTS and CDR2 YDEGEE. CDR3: CASTLLSGANVLTF. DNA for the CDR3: TGTGCCAGCACCCTACTCTCTGGGGCCAACGTCCTGACTTTC.

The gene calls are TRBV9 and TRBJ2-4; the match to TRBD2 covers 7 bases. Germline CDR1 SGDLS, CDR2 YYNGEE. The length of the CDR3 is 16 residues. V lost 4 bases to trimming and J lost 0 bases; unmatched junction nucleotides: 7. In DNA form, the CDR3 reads TGTGCCAGCAGCCGGAGCGGGGTGCTAGCCAAAAACATTCAGTACTTC. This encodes CASSRSGVLAKNIQYF. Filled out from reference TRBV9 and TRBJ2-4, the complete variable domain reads DSGVTQTPKHLITATGQRVTLRCSPRSGDLSVYWYQQSLDQGLQFLIQYYNGEERAKGNILERFSAQQFPDLHSELNLSSLELGDSALYFCASSRSGVLAKNIQYFGAGTRLSVL.

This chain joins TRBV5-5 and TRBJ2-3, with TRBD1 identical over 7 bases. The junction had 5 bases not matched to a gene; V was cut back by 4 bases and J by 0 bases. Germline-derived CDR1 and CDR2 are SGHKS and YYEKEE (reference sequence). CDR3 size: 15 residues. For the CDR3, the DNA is TGTGCCAGCAGCAAAGGACAGGCTAGCACAGATACGCAGTATTTT. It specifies CASSKGQASTDTQYF.

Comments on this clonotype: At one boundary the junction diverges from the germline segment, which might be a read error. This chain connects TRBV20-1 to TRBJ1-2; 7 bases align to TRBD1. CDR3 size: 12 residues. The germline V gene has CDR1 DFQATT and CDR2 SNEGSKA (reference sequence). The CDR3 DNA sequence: TGCAGTGCTCCGACAGGGTACTATGGCTACATCTTC. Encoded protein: CSAPTGYYGYIF.

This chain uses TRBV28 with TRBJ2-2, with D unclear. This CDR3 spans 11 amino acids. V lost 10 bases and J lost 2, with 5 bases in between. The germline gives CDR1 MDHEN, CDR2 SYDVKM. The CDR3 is CATGNTGELFF. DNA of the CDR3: TGTGCCACCGGAAACACCGGGGAGCTGTTTTTT.

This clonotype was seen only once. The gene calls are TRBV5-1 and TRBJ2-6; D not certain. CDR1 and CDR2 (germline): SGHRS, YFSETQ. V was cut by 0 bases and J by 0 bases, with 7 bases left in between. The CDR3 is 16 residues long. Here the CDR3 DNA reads TGCGCCAGCAGCTTGGGCCAGATCTCTGGGGCCAACGTCCTGACTTTC. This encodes CASSLGQISGANVLTF.

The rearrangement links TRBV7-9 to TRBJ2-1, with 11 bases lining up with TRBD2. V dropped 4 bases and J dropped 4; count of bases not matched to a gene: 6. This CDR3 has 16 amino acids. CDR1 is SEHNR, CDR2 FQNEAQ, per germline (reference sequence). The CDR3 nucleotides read TGTGCCAGCAGCTCGCCCCCTAGCGGGGGGTACAATGAGCAGTTCTTC. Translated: CASSSPPSGGYNEQFF.